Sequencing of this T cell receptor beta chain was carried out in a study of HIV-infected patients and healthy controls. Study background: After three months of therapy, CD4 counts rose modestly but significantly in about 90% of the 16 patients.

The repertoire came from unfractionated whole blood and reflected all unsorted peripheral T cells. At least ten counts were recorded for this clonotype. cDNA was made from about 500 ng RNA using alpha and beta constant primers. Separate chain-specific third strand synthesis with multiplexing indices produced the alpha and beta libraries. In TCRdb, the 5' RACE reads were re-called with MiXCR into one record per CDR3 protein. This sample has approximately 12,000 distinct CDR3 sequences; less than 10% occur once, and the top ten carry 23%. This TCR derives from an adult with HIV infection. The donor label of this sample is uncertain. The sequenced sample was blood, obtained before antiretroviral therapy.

In DNA form, the CDR3 reads TGTGCCAGCAGCCCCCCGTGGGGGGCGTCTAGCACAGATACGCAGTATTTT. Its protein product is CASSPPWGASSTDTQYF. V usage is TRBV13 and J usage is TRBJ2-3, with D perhaps being TRBD1 or TRBD2 (6 bases each). This CDR3 is built from 17 residues. Germline CDR1 reads PRHDT; CDR2 reads FYEKMQ (reference sequence). With 5 bases removed from V and 0 bases from J, the gap between germline ends came to 18 bases.